A selection of T cell receptor beta chains follows, all from one sample in a study of memory CD4+ T cells and cytomegalovirus serostatus. Assay used: immunoSEQ multiplex PCR; TCRdb lists only in-frame clones, some missing. The repertoire holds tens of thousands of clones, with 75% to 85% as singletons. The sequenced material came from memory CD4+ T cells from blood. The receptors derive from an adult in good health and CMV-seronegative. Both conserved end residues are part of each CDR3. Each record gives: V gene, clone size, J gene, D gene, CDR3 DNA, CDR3 protein. D genes are given only for firm matches. Clone size is shown for a subset of rows, as once, few, many or a class of expanded clone.

V gene: TRBV7-2
clone size: .
J gene: TRBJ1-5
D gene: .
CDR3 DNA: TGTGCCAGCAGCTTAGCTCCAAACAGCAATCAGCCCCAGCATTTT
CDR3 protein: CASSLAPNSNQPQHF

V gene: TRBV5-1
clone size: .
J gene: TRBJ2-3
D gene: TRBD2
CDR3 DNA: TGCGCCAGCAGCTTAGCGGGGGGAAAGACAGATACGCAGTATTTT
CDR3 protein: CASSLAGGKTDTQYF

V gene: TRBV4-2
clone size: .
J gene: TRBJ1-1
D gene: .
CDR3 DNA: TGTGCCAGCAGCCAAGGAAGGGCTAACACTGAAGCTTTCTTT
CDR3 protein: CASSQGRANTEAFF

V gene: TRBV5-1
clone size: .
J gene: TRBJ1-5
D gene: .
CDR3 DNA: TGCGCCAGCAGCTTGGAGGGGATCGGCAATCAGCCCCAGCATTTT
CDR3 protein: CASSLEGIGNQPQHF

V gene: TRBV5-1
clone size: .
J gene: TRBJ1-2
D gene: TRBD1
CDR3 DNA: TGCGCCAGCCGTCAGGGACAGTCCGAAGCCGGCTACACCTTC
CDR3 protein: CASRQGQSEAGYTF

V gene: TRBV19
clone size: once
J gene: TRBJ1-1
D gene: .
CDR3 DNA: TGTGCCAGTAGTATAGATAGGACGCGGGTTGCTGAAGCTTTCTTT
CDR3 protein: CASSIDRTRVAEAFF

V gene: TRBV9
clone size: .
J gene: TRBJ1-1
D gene: TRBD1
CDR3 DNA: TGTGCCAGCAGCGTGTCGGGACAGCGGAACACTGAAGCTTTCTTT
CDR3 protein: CASSVSGQRNTEAFF

V gene: TRBV7-2
clone size: few
J gene: TRBJ1-1
D gene: .
CDR3 DNA: TGTGCCAGCAGCTTTGAACGGGGGACTGAAGCTTTCTTT
CDR3 protein: CASSFERGTEAFF

V gene: TRBV7-9
clone size: .
J gene: TRBJ2-5
D gene: .
CDR3 DNA: TGTGCCAGCTCCCAGGGCGGGCGTGAGACCCAGTACTTC
CDR3 protein: CASSQGGRETQYF

V gene: TRBV13
clone size: .
J gene: TRBJ2-1
D gene: TRBD2
CDR3 DNA: TGTGCCAGCAGCTTAGTACGACTAGCGGGGGGGGGAGAGCAGTTCTTC
CDR3 protein: CASSLVRLAGGGEQFF

V gene: TRBV29-1
clone size: .
J gene: TRBJ2-1
D gene: TRBD1
CDR3 DNA: TGCAGCGTCGACGGGACAGGGGGCTTGATAAGCAATGAGCAGTTCTTC
CDR3 protein: CSVDGTGGLISNEQFF

V gene: TRBV29-1
clone size: .
J gene: TRBJ2-1
D gene: .
CDR3 DNA: TGCAGCGTTGTATCGGTTTTCGGGAATGAGCAGTTCTTC
CDR3 protein: CSVVSVFGNEQFF

V gene: TRBV9
clone size: .
J gene: TRBJ1-5
D gene: .
CDR3 DNA: TGTGCCAGCAGCAAGGAGGGTTCTAGCAATCAGCCCCAGCATTTT
CDR3 protein: CASSKEGSSNQPQHF

V gene: TRBV6-5
clone size: .
J gene: TRBJ1-1
D gene: .
CDR3 DNA: TGTGCCAGCAGTTACTCGGCAGGAGTAGGGACTGAAGCTTTCTTT
CDR3 protein: CASSYSAGVGTEAFF

V gene: TRBV2
clone size: .
J gene: TRBJ2-5
D gene: .
CDR3 DNA: TGTGCCAGCAGTGTTGGACAGTCCCAAGAGACCCAGTACTTC
CDR3 protein: CASSVGQSQETQYF

V gene: TRBV4-2
clone size: .
J gene: TRBJ2-7
D gene: TRBD2
CDR3 DNA: TGTGCCAGCAGCTTTAGCGGGGGTAACGAGCAGTACTTC
CDR3 protein: CASSFSGGNEQYF

V gene: TRBV5-1
clone size: .
J gene: TRBJ2-5
D gene: .
CDR3 DNA: TGCGCCAGCAGCTTGGGACAGGAAGAGACCCAGTACTTC
CDR3 protein: CASSLGQEETQYF

V gene: TRBV27
clone size: .
J gene: TRBJ2-3
D gene: TRBD2
CDR3 DNA: TGTGCCAGCAGCCCTGGGACTAGCGGGTTCCGGGTAGATACGCAGTATTTT
CDR3 protein: CASSPGTSGFRVDTQYF

V gene: TRBV9
clone size: .
J gene: TRBJ2-2
D gene: TRBD2
CDR3 DNA: TGTGCCAGCAGCGGTAAACTAGCGGGGGGGCTCTACGCCGGGGAGCTGTTTTTT
CDR3 protein: CASSGKLAGGLYAGELFF

V gene: TRBV29-1
clone size: .
J gene: TRBJ2-7
D gene: TRBD1
CDR3 DNA: TGCAGCGGACAGGGTGAAGGCGAGCAGTACTTC
CDR3 protein: CSGQGEGEQYF

V gene: TRBV7-9
clone size: .
J gene: TRBJ2-5
D gene: .
CDR3 DNA: TGTGCCAGCAGCCTAGGGGCGGAGACCCAGTACTTC
CDR3 protein: CASSLGAETQYF

V gene: TRBV29-1
clone size: .
J gene: TRBJ2-5
D gene: .
CDR3 DNA: TGCAGCGTTGATTTGTCGGGAGCCCAAGAGACCCAGTACTTC
CDR3 protein: CSVDLSGAQETQYF

V gene: TRBV20-1
clone size: once
J gene: TRBJ2-7
D gene: .
CDR3 DNA: TGCAGTGCTCCCTTCCCCTACGAGCAGTACTTC
CDR3 protein: CSAPFPYEQYF

V gene: TRBV6-5
clone size: .
J gene: TRBJ1-1
D gene: .
CDR3 DNA: TGTGCCAGCACTTCAGGGATTGAAGCTTTCTTT
CDR3 protein: CASTSGIEAFF

V gene: TRBV5-8
clone size: once
J gene: TRBJ2-1
D gene: .
CDR3 DNA: TGTGCCAGCAGCTTACCACGGAATCCCAATGAGCAGTTCTTC
CDR3 protein: CASSLPRNPNEQFF

V gene: TRBV11-3
clone size: .
J gene: TRBJ2-1
D gene: TRBD2
CDR3 DNA: TGTGCCAGCAGCTTAACTTTAGCGGGGGACAATGAGCAGTTCTTC
CDR3 protein: CASSLTLAGDNEQFF

V gene: TRBV2
clone size: once
J gene: TRBJ1-1
D gene: TRBD1
CDR3 DNA: TGTGCCAGCCGGGCCGGGACAGGGGGACCTGGGGCTGAAGCTTTCTTT
CDR3 protein: CASRAGTGGPGAEAFF

V gene: TRBV2
clone size: .
J gene: TRBJ2-4
D gene: .
CDR3 DNA: TGTGCCAGCACCGCTCAGGGATCAGGGTGGATTCAGTACTTC
CDR3 protein: CASTAQGSGWIQYF

V gene: TRBV7-9
clone size: .
J gene: TRBJ2-2
D gene: TRBD2
CDR3 DNA: TGTGCCAGCAGCTTAACCTCCTGGACTAGCGGGGGGGGTGAGGAGCTGTTTTTT
CDR3 protein: CASSLTSWTSGGGEELFF

V gene: TRBV9
clone size: .
J gene: TRBJ1-5
D gene: TRBD1
CDR3 DNA: TGTGCCAGCAGCGTGGGGTGGACAGGGGATCAGCCCCAGCATTTT
CDR3 protein: CASSVGWTGDQPQHF

V gene: TRBV5-8
clone size: .
J gene: TRBJ1-1
D gene: .
CDR3 DNA: TGTGCCAGCAGCTTGGAGGGGGTAGGGTGGACTTTCTTT
CDR3 protein: CASSLEGVGWTFF

V gene: TRBV18
clone size: .
J gene: TRBJ1-1
D gene: TRBD1
CDR3 DNA: TGTGCCAGCTCACCACCGACAGGGGGCTACAACACTGAAGCTTTCTTT
CDR3 protein: CASSPPTGGYNTEAFF

V gene: TRBV27
clone size: .
J gene: TRBJ1-2
D gene: .
CDR3 DNA: TGTGCCAGCAGTTTCTCCCCACCCGACAGAACTTATAACTATGGCTACACCTTC
CDR3 protein: CASSFSPPDRTYNYGYTF

V gene: TRBV7-9
clone size: .
J gene: TRBJ2-1
D gene: TRBD2
CDR3 DNA: TGTGCCAGCAGTTCAGACGGGACTAGAAGTCAGTTCTTC
CDR3 protein: CASSSDGTRSQFF

V gene: TRBV19
clone size: .
J gene: TRBJ2-5
D gene: TRBD1
CDR3 DNA: TGTGCCAGCCGGGACAGGGGTGTTAAAGAGACCCAGTACTTC
CDR3 protein: CASRDRGVKETQYF

V gene: TRBV11-2
clone size: .
J gene: TRBJ2-5
D gene: .
CDR3 DNA: TGTGCCAGCAGCTTAGGTGCCGCCCAAGAGACCCAGTACTTC
CDR3 protein: CASSLGAAQETQYF

V gene: TRBV5-1
clone size: .
J gene: TRBJ2-7
D gene: .
CDR3 DNA: TGCGCCAGCAGGACAGGCCCCTCCTACGAGCAGTACTTC
CDR3 protein: CASRTGPSYEQYF

V gene: TRBV30
clone size: .
J gene: TRBJ1-3
D gene: .
CDR3 DNA: TGTGCCTGGAGTGCAGGTTCTGGAAACACCATATATTTT
CDR3 protein: CAWSAGSGNTIYF

V gene: TRBV19
clone size: .
J gene: TRBJ2-2
D gene: TRBD2
CDR3 DNA: TGTGCCAGTAGTATAGACGGGAGGACCGGGGAGCTGTTTTTT
CDR3 protein: CASSIDGRTGELFF

V gene: TRBV6-1
clone size: few
J gene: TRBJ1-6
D gene: .
CDR3 DNA: TGTGCCAGCAGTGGAGACAATTCACCCCTCCACTTT
CDR3 protein: CASSGDNSPLHF

V gene: TRBV6-5
clone size: .
J gene: TRBJ2-4
D gene: .
CDR3 DNA: TGTGCCAGCAGTTACTCACTGGACAGTTCAATTCAGTACTTC
CDR3 protein: CASSYSLDSSIQYF

V gene: TRBV27
clone size: .
J gene: TRBJ1-2
D gene: .
CDR3 DNA: TGTGCCAGCAGGCCCCTTATGGGCAGGGAAGTCAACTATGGCTACACCTTC
CDR3 protein: CASRPLMGREVNYGYTF

V gene: TRBV5-8
clone size: .
J gene: TRBJ1-5
D gene: .
CDR3 DNA: TGTGCCAGCAGCTTGGAATTGGGGAGCAATCAGCCCCAGCATTTT
CDR3 protein: CASSLELGSNQPQHF

V gene: TRBV6-6
clone size: .
J gene: TRBJ2-7
D gene: .
CDR3 DNA: TGTGCCAGCAGTTCCTTGACTGGGGTAAGCTCCTACGAGCAGTACTTC
CDR3 protein: CASSSLTGVSSYEQYF